These 14 T cell receptor beta chains came from one sample sequenced in a study of OX40 agonist ivuxolimab in advanced cancers. TCRdb's copy holds only in-frame clones and misses some; the assay was immunoSEQ multiplex PCR. The table lists about 61,000 clones, about 86% of them singletons. The material sequenced was CD4+ or CD8+ T cells sorted from blood, taken in a trial of the OX40 agonist ivuxolimab. These receptors all stem from an adult with an advanced solid tumor such as melanoma, head and neck, liver or kidney cancer.

The chain is built from TRBV7-2 and TRBJ1-5; D perhaps matches TRBD1 (6 bases). There are 13 residues in the CDR3. V dropped 5 bases and J dropped 1 base, with 6 bases sitting between them. Germline values: CDR1 SGHTA, CDR2 FQGNSA. This CDR3 is CASSGQSNQPQHF. DNA for the CDR3: TGTGCCAGCAGCGGACAGAGCAATCAGCCCCAGCATTTT.

The V and J genes are TRBV4-1 and TRBJ1-5; 8 bases fit TRBD1. With 11 bases clipped from V and 0 bases from J, the junction kept 6 bases outside the gene matches. The germline V gene has CDR1 MGHRA and CDR2 YSYEKL. This CDR3 comprises 14 residues. DNA of the CDR3: TGCGCCGCCGGGACAGGACCTAGCAATCAGCCCCAGCATTTT. Amino acids: CAAGTGPSNQPQHF.

The chain recombines TRBV12-5 with TRBJ1-3; D unclear. This CDR3 has 12 amino acids. Germline assignment: CDR1 LGHNT and CDR2 FRNRAP. The V end lost 7 bases, the J end lost 2 bases, and 6 bases lay between the germline ends. The CDR3 DNA sequence: TGTGCTAGTGCCAGTACTGGAAACACCATATATTTT. This encodes CASASTGNTIYF.

This clone occurred a few times. V gene TRBV6-5 combines with J gene TRBJ2-1, with 13 bases fitting TRBD2. Trimming took 2 bases from V and 8 from J; bases not matched to a gene: 6. The length of the CDR3 is 16 residues. The germline V gene encodes CDR1 MNHEY and CDR2 SVGAGI. The CDR3 DNA reads as TGTGCCAGCAGTTACGGTCGACTAGCGGGGGGCTATGAGCAGTTCTTC. Protein: CASSYGRLAGGYEQFF.

The chain uses TRBV19 and TRBJ1-1; possibly TRBD1 for D (6 bases). The germline V and J ends were trimmed by 8 bases and 0 bases, with 16 bases remaining between them. Germline CDR1 is LNHDA and CDR2 is SQIVND (reference sequence). The CDR3 has 15 amino acids. For the CDR3, the DNA is TGTGCCAGTTCTTTGAGAGACAGGATGAACACTGAAGCTTTCTTT. It is translated as CASSLRDRMNTEAFF.

The chain joins TRBV11-3 to TRBJ2-2; 8 bases map to TRBD2. The CDR3 totals 16 residues. J gave up 3 bases and V 5 bases, and 8 bases lay outside the gene matches. The V gene's germline CDR1 is SGHNT and CDR2 YENEEA. In nucleotides, the CDR3 is TGTGCCAGCAGCCCGGGGGGGGGCGCGTACACCGGGGAGCTGTTTTTT. It is translated as CASSPGGGAYTGELFF.

V usage is TRBV5-6 and J usage is TRBJ1-1, with TRBD1 as a possible D gene (5 bases). Germline assignment: CDR1 SGHDT and CDR2 YYEEEE. Between the trimmed V and J ends, which lost 0 bases and 3 bases, there was a span of 9 bases. This CDR3 is built from 14 residues. The CDR3 loop is CASSLALGDTEAFF. CDR3 in DNA: TGTGCCAGCAGCTTGGCCTTGGGGGACACTGAAGCTTTCTTT.

This rearrangement joins TRBV5-1 to TRBJ2-2; TRBD2 might be the D (5 bases). Germline V gene sequence: CDR1 SGHRS, CDR2 YFSETQ. This CDR3 region has 15 residues. V was trimmed by 6 bases and J by 1 base, leaving 13 bases between them. The CDR3 region has the DNA TGCGCCAGCACCGCCAGCGCGGGGAACACCGGGGAGCTGTTTTTT. It translates to CASTASAGNTGELFF.

This clone showed up just once. The chain employs TRBV6-6 and TRBJ2-2; 8 bases map to TRBD2. V gave up 2 bases and J gave up 0 bases; unmatched junction bases: 2. Germline V lookup: CDR1 MNHNY, CDR2 SVGAGI (reference sequence). The CDR3 covers 16 residues. Here the CDR3 reads CASSYRRGANTGELFF. Here the CDR3 DNA reads TGTGCCAGCAGTTACCGGCGGGGGGCGAACACCGGGGAGCTGTTTTTT.

CDR3 nucleotide sequence: TGTGCCAGCTCACCAAGGATCGATCTAAACACTGAAGCTTTCTTT. It specifies CASSPRIDLNTEAFF. This rearrangement joins TRBV18 to TRBJ1-1; D is undetermined. This CDR3 comprises 15 residues. Between the trimmed V and J ends, which lost 2 bases and 2 bases, there was a span of 12 bases. Germline V gene lookup returns CDR1 KGHSH and CDR2 LQKENI.

This sequence joins TRBV7-2 and TRBJ2-1; 8 bases fit TRBD2. CDR1 is SGHTA and CDR2 is FQGNSA in the germline V gene. This CDR3 comprises 16 residues. Trimming at V came to 3 bases and at J to 7 bases, leaving 11 bases not matched to a gene. CDR3 sequence reads: CASSFRPNSGVNEQFF. CDR3 in DNA: TGTGCCAGCAGCTTCCGACCCAATAGCGGGGTGAATGAGCAGTTCTTC.

In regard to this clone: Germline and junction disagree at one end, which may indicate a read error. The rearrangement links TRBV7-7 to TRBJ1-3; 10 positions agree with TRBD1. The CDR3 is 18 residues long. Germline V gives CDR1 SSHAT, CDR2 FNYEAQ (reference sequence). CDR3 in amino acids: CASSLEPGQGVYGNTIYF. CDR3 bases: TGTGCTAGCAGCTTAGAGCCCGGACAGGGGGTCTATGGAAACACCATATATTTT.

The chain uses TRBV5-1 and TRBJ2-2; 9 bases map to TRBD1. Germline loops: CDR1 SGHRS, CDR2 YFSETQ. This CDR3 is built from 15 residues. V was pared by 4 bases and J by 4 bases, with 5 bases of the junction left unmatched. The CDR3 region has the DNA TGCGCCAGCAGCACCGGGACAGGGCGCACCGGGGAGCTGTTTTTT. Translation gives CASSTGTGRTGELFF.

The V gene is TRBV4-1, the J gene TRBJ2-5; 12 positions match TRBD2. The CDR3 spans 19 residues. J lost 4 bases, V lost 4 bases, and 16 bases had no gene match. Germline loops: CDR1 MGHRA, CDR2 YSYEKL. CDR3 protein: CASSRGWSSGGAGGETQYF. In nucleotides, the CDR3 is TGCGCCAGCAGCCGCGGGTGGTCTAGCGGGGGGGCCGGGGGAGAGACCCAGTACTTC.